One and the same sample provided the 4 T cell receptor beta chains below, sequenced in a study of CD8+CD57+ T cells in acquired aplastic anemia. Profiling that covered TCR beta VDJ and CDR3 relied on genomic DNA as its template. MiXCR, run by TCRdb on the reads, gives a single entry per CDR3 protein. The data show 62,000 or so distinct CDR3 sequences, around half seen once. The sequenced sample was sorted CD4+, CD8+, or CD8+CD57+ T cells (not recorded which) from PBMCs. Receptors were obtained from a human donor in good health, serving as a control.

This clonotype came up a few times. The chain is built from TRBV7-9 and TRBJ2-7; 8 positions match TRBD1. The CDR3 spans 14 residues. From germline, CDR1 is SEHNR and CDR2 FQNEAQ (reference sequence). The V and J ends lost 1 base and 5 bases, in that order; junction bases with no gene match: 4. For the CDR3, the DNA is TGTGCCAGCAGCTTAGGGACAGGGCCTCACGAGCAGTACTTC. Residues: CASSLGTGPHEQYF.

This clonotype was seen repeatedly, ten times or more. The V and J genes are TRBV6-1 and TRBJ2-7; no reliable D call. V was clipped by 3 bases and J by 5 bases, with 11 bases between them. The CDR3 is 13 amino acids. Looked up from germline, CDR1 is MNHNS and CDR2 is SASEGT. The CDR3 DNA reads as TGTGCCAGCAGTGAGTCGTTGGTCAACGAGCAGTACTTC. Encoded protein: CASSESLVNEQYF.

The chain uses TRBV2 and TRBJ1-1, with D maybe TRBD1 (6 bases). This CDR3 region has 14 residues. The V end lost 5 bases, the J end lost 11 bases, and 21 bases lay between the germline ends. CDR1 SNHLY and CDR2 FYNNEI come from the germline V gene. The chain's CDR3 is CASSLAGALRRAFF. CDR3 nucleotide sequence: TGTGCCAGCAGTTTGGCAGGGGCCTTACGGCGGGCTTTCTTT.

This clonotype was seen at least ten times. This rearrangement joins TRBV4-1 to TRBJ1-2, with D unclear. CDR3 size: 13 residues. The V end lost 0 bases, the J end lost 8 bases, and 10 bases lay between the germline ends. Germline CDR1 is MGHRA and CDR2 is YSYEKL. CDR3 bases: TGCGCCAGCAGCCAAGATGCAGGCCGAGGCTACACCTTC. It codes for CASSQDAGRGYTF.